The present T cell receptor beta chain was sequenced within a study of beta chain features in type 1 diabetes. Points from the study as a whole: The naive, central memory and Treg TCRB repertoires looked more alike in patients than they did in healthy donors.

Concerning this clone: The antigen is not known.

Expressed TCRB transcripts were sequenced after all isolated RNA was converted to cDNA. Measured with immunoSEQ multiplex PCR; TCRdb has only the in-frame clones, and not every one. The sample consists of about 150,000 clones, more than 9.5% of them appearing once. CDR3 length: 13 residues. Germline CDR1 reads GTSNPN; CDR2 reads SVGIG (reference sequence). Trimming stripped 0 bases from V and 4 bases from J, with 6 bases between. Staining for CD45RO/CCR7/CD25/CD127/CD95/CD27 allowed sorting of CD4+ naive, central memory, regulatory and stem cell-like memory cells. The sequence was obtained from a young man in good health. Sequencing was done on a sample of central memory CD4+ T cells from blood. J is TRBJ2-2 and V is TRBV30, with no clear D. CDR3 residues: CAWSVLLTGELFF. DNA for the CDR3: TGTGCCTGGAGTGTACTACTCACCGGGGAGCTGTTTTTT.